Reported below is one TCR beta chain. The target antigen is unknown. The data derive from a study of CD8 T cells in ankylosing spondylitis. Study findings and constraints: Disease-linked clones proved CD8+ and comparatively uncommon in peripheral blood. Disease-associated clones were reportedly significantly overrepresented in matched ankylosing spondylitis synovial fluid. Certain motif variants had earlier been reported in reactive arthritis synovial fluid and blood.

Quantitative molecular-barcoded 5'-RACE generated the TCR beta libraries. One entry per CDR3 protein, called by TCRdb with MiXCR from the 5' RACE reads. The data contain 290,000 or so distinct CDR3 sequences, under 25% of them singletons. Germline V gene sequence: CDR1 LNHNV, CDR2 YYDKDF (reference sequence). Trimming left V 3 bases short and J 12 bases short, with 21 bases between. This CDR3 is 15 amino acids long. Sequenced material: blood, either unsorted or a sorted T cell fraction (not recorded which). This chain connects TRBV15 to TRBJ2-1; TRBD1 or TRBD2 may be the D gene (5 bases each). The TCR comes from a female donor with ankylosing spondylitis or in good health (not recorded which). CDR3 sequence: CATSRPSGPAVGQFF. As DNA, the CDR3 is TGTGCCACCAGCAGGCCGTCGGGGCCCGCGGTTGGGCAGTTCTTC.